This T cell receptor (beta chain) is from a study of ipilimumab plus nivolumab after autologous stem cell transplantation (dated by TCRdb to about 2021). About the full investigation: Trial patients received a median of roughly five ipilimumab doses and roughly eight nivolumab doses. The intent-to-treat population of the trial consisted of approximately 40 patients. Patients in the trial were undergoing autologous transplant and had high-risk diffuse large B cell lymphoma, mature T cell lymphoma, or multiple myeloma. The DLBCL cohort included primary refractory and relapsed disease, with 18-month progression-free survival of around 88% and 27% respectively.

Ipilimumab was given at 1 mg/kg intravenously on day 1 of selected weeks, and checkpoint therapy started 14 to 28 days after autologous transplant. Patients received nivolumab at 3 mg/kg intravenously on day 1 of weeks 1, 4, 7, 10, and every two weeks through week 26. This was a Phase Ib clinical trial that tested ipilimumab plus nivolumab, given as combined checkpoint inhibition, for consolidation following autologous stem cell transplantation. Study-wide conclusions, independent of this receptor: Combined checkpoint inhibition appeared tolerable as post-transplant consolidation, according to the authors' conclusion. According to the authors, a biologic rationale for studying the approach further came from T cell receptor repertoire, regulatory T cell phenotype and gut microbiota profiles.

Inclusive of the bounding cysteine and phenylalanine, the CDR3 is 13 residues long. The DNA shown is the 39-base CDR3, in frame from base 1. CDR1 SGHTA and CDR2 FQGNSA are derived from the germline V gene. V sheds 1 base and J sheds 9 bases, leaving 10 bases between their ends. Turning to this clone: The antigen it recognizes is unknown. Per-base qualities were not stored, and no clone one base away is much larger.

Library method: the immunoSEQ multiplex PCR assay. TCRdb re-hosts the immuneACCESS table, in-frame sequences only. Its copies lack some clones; in the studies checked, an unresolved V gene accounts for under half of them, and the cause for the rest is not known. The sample profile shows around 17,000 clones; roughly 71% of them were found once. Around 20% of the sample belongs to the ten largest clones. Specimen: PBMCs, collected in a trial of ipilimumab plus nivolumab as post-transplant consolidation. The TCR originated in a male donor with diffuse large B-cell lymphoma. In this chain, TRBV7-2 is recombined with TRBJ2-1; the D gene cannot be resolved beyond TRBD1 or TRBD2, each matching 5 bases. In nucleotides, the sequence is TGTGCCAGCAGCTTAGAAGTGGGACGTGAGCAGTTCTTC. Its amino acids are CASSLEVGREQFF.